Following are 2 T cell receptor beta chains from one sample sequenced in a study of T cells in Graves' hyperthyroidism and ophthalmopathy. RNA transcripts served as the template for amplifying TCR beta CDR3 regions. HTBI primers were employed in a first-round RT-PCR of the TCR CDR3. TCRdb re-called the multiplex PCR reads through MiXCR, storing one row per CDR3 protein. The table records more than 450,000 distinct CDR3 sequences, approximately 15% of them present only once. Sequences were obtained from blood. The source is a woman aged 40-49 years with Graves' hyperthyroidism.

This clonotype occurred many times. V and J are TRBV2 and TRBJ2-1, with D unresolved. Germline values: CDR1 SNHLY, CDR2 FYNNEI. The CDR3 sequence is 14 residues long. V was shortened by 8 bases and J by 4 bases, with 15 bases between the two germline ends. CDR3 nucleotide sequence: TGTGCCAGCTTTATAAGGCGACCTTACAATGAGCAGTTCTTC. Protein sequence: CASFIRRPYNEQFF.

In its sample, this clonotype was seen many times. The V and J genes are TRBV7-9 and TRBJ1-4; no clear D. Trimming took 4 bases from V and 3 from J, leaving 12 bases between them. CDR3 length: 15 residues. CDR1 and CDR2 (germline): SEHNR, FQNEAQ (reference sequence). The CDR3: CASSSLGGPNEKLFF. As DNA, the CDR3 is TGTGCCAGCAGCTCCTTAGGTGGACCTAATGAAAAACTGTTTTTT.